The sequence of this T cell receptor (gamma chain) was determined in a study of Vδ1+ human thymocytes. A few counts support this clone. Its antigen is not identified. Study-wide points: Thymic TRG and TRD repertoires appeared highly polyclonal, with Gaussian CDR3 length distributions.

CDR1 and CDR2 from the germline V gene are EGSNGY and YDSYNSKV. The CDR3 contains 14 residues. Trimming cost V 2 bases and J 2 bases; bases outside gene matches: 6. Extracted RNA was reverse transcribed into cDNA. CDR3 amplicons came from multiplex PCR with pooled V-gene forward and constant-region reverse primers. TCRdb re-identified clones in the multiplex PCR reads via CATT. The sample includes over 25,000 gamma-chain clones, 20% to 25% of them seen just once. The sequencing input was Vdelta1+ gamma-delta thymocytes from the thymus. Subset defined: FACS-sorted CD3+ TCRalphabeta- TCRVdelta1+ TCRVdelta2- thymocytes. The sequence was obtained from a boy under three years old who had congenital heart surgery. This rearrangement joins TRGV2 to TRGJ1 or TRGJ2. The CDR3 reads CATWDDPDYYKKLF. CDR3 nucleotides: TGTGCCACCTGGGACGATCCCGATTATTATAAGAAACTCTTT.